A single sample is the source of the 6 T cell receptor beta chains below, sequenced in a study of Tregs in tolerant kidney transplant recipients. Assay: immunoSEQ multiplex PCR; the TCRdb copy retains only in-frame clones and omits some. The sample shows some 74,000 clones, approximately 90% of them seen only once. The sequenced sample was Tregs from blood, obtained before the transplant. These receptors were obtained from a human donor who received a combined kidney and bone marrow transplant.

CDR3 sequence (DNA): TGCGCCAGCAGCTTGTCACCTATCGGAGGGGGCAATGGCTACACCTTC. Translation gives CASSLSPIGGGNGYTF. The chain employs TRBV5-1 and TRBJ1-2, with 7 bases identical to TRBD1. The V gene's germline CDR1 is SGHRS and CDR2 YFSETQ. J was trimmed by 6 bases and V by 1 base; bases with no gene match: 12. CDR3 size: 16 residues.

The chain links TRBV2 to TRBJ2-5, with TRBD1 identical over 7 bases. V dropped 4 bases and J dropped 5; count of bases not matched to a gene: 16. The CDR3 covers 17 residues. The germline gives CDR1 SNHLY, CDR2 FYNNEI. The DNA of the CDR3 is TGTGCCAGCAGTGCAATTTCACGAGGGGGCGCAGGGGAGACCCAGTACTTC. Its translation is CASSAISRGGAGETQYF.

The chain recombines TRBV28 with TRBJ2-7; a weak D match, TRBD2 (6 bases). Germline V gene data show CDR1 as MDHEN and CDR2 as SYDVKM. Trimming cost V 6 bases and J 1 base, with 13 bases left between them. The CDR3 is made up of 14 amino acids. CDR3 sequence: CASSRLELSYEQYF. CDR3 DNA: TGTGCCAGCAGCCGACTAGAGCTTTCCTACGAGCAGTACTTC.

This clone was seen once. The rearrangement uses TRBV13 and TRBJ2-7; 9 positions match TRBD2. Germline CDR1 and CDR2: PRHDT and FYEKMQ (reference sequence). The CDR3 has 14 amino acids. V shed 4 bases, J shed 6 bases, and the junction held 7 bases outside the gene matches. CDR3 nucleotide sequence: TGTGCCAGCAGCTCCAGCGGGAGGCTGAGCGAGCAGTACTTC. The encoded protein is CASSSSGRLSEQYF.

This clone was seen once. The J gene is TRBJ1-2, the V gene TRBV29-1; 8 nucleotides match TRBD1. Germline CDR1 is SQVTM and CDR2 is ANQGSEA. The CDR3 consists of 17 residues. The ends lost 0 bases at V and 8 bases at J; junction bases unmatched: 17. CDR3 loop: CSVEENSAAGGFEGYTF. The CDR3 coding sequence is TGCAGCGTTGAAGAGAACTCCGCGGCAGGGGGCTTTGAGGGCTACACCTTC.

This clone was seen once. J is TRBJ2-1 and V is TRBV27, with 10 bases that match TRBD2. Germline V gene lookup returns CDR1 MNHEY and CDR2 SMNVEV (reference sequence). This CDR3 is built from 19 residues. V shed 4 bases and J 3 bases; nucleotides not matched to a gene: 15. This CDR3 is CASSSSGIKGLAIYNEQFF. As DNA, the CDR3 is TGTGCCAGCAGTTCCTCAGGGATCAAGGGACTAGCGATCTACAATGAGCAGTTCTTC.